This T cell receptor beta chain is drawn from a study of cytomegalovirus exposure and HLA in healthy donors. Amplification used 60 Vbeta primers and 13 Jbeta primers. The table came from immunoSEQ multiplex PCR; TCRdb's copy has only in-frame clones and leaves some out. Of some 76,000 clones detected, around 84% appear once; the ten largest clones hold over 7%. This CDR3 is built from 14 residues. Germline assignment: CDR1 MNHEY and CDR2 SVGAGI. V was trimmed by 4 bases and J by 3 bases, leaving 10 bases between them. The clonotype comes from a woman between 40 and 55 years old in good health and CMV-seropositive. The material sequenced was PBMCs. The chain carries TRBV6-5 and TRBJ1-5; D is unresolved. In DNA, the CDR3 is TGTGCCAGCAGTTTATTGGGAGACAATCAGCCCCAGCATTTT. This encodes CASSLLGDNQPQHF.